This T cell receptor (beta chain) was retrieved from a study of shared clonotypes between healthy human individuals. Whole-study results and caveats: Donor scarcity curtailed the genetic and exposure-history diversity represented herein.

Several immunoSEQ 96-well plates shared each subset's DNA, each plate a replicate. Sorted-subset replicate PCR reactions were performed with about 200 ng DNA, corresponding to 25,000 to 35,000 T cell genomes. Sequencing was performed with immunoSEQ multiplex PCR; in TCRdb, only in-frame clones are kept and a portion is missing. The table records 2 million to 2.5 million clones, approximately 95% of them present only once. V shed 7 bases and J shed 7 bases, with 13 bases lying between them. This CDR3 is 11 amino acids long. Per the germline V gene, CDR1 is SQVTM and CDR2 is ANQGSEA. Comments on this clone: The antigen remains undetermined.

The specimen sequenced was naive CD4+ T cells from PBMCs. Subset specified: CD45RA+ positively selected. The rearrangement links TRBV29-1 to TRBJ1-1; D is unclear. The source is a man younger than 35 in good health. Some clones in this sample may be carry-over from other donors' samples. This chain's CDR3 is CSAVNPGEAFF. CDR3 in DNA: TGCAGCGCTGTAAACCCCGGTGAAGCTTTCTTT.